This T cell receptor beta chain was sequenced in a study of OX40 agonist ivuxolimab in advanced cancers. Study outcomes and limitations: Which antigen the expanded peripheral T cells recognized is unknown.

Clones were sequenced by immunoSEQ multiplex PCR, and TCRdb holds only the in-frame ones, with some missing. Of around 40,000 clones listed, 80% are singletons. This CDR3 spans 14 amino acids. V lost 2 bases, J lost 2 bases, and 10 bases lay in between. Germline lookup yields CDR1 KGHSH and CDR2 LQKENI. This clone was seen a few times. The antigen remains undetermined. This chain links TRBV18 with TRBJ2-7; no clear D gene. This specimen was CD4+ or CD8+ T cells sorted from blood, taken in a trial of the OX40 agonist ivuxolimab. The TCR comes from an adult with an advanced solid tumor such as melanoma, head and neck, liver or kidney cancer. CDR3 in DNA: TGTGCCAGCTCACCAGGAACGGCCCCCTACGAGCAGTACTTC. Protein: CASSPGTAPYEQYF.